This is a list of T cell receptor beta chains from one sample in a study of vaccination and CD4 T cells after COVID-19. These receptors lack a known antigen. Each CDR3 protein gets one entry after TCRdb re-called the PCR reads with MiXCR. The sample shows around 7,800 distinct CDR3 sequences, about 30% of them seen only once. The sequencing sample was made of CD4+ T cells from blood, cultured in vitro. These receptors were taken from a human donor in good health. Both conserved end residues are part of each CDR3. A D gene is named only where the DNA matches it firmly. Size is omitted from some rows. Given values are once, few, many or a class for expanded clones.

clone size | J gene | CDR3 length | V gene | D gene | CDR3 protein | CDR3 DNA
. | TRBJ2-3 | 15 | TRBV6-1 | . | CASRSPNRAADTQYF | TGTGCCAGCAGGTCGCCCAACAGGGCAGCAGATACGCAGTATTTT
few | TRBJ1-2 | 12 | TRBV6-1 | . | CASSFGVNGYTF | TGTGCCAGCAGCTTCGGGGTTAATGGCTACACCTTC
. | TRBJ2-1 | 15 | TRBV5-1 | TRBD2 | CASQERAGGPGEQFF | TGCGCCAGCCAAGAGAGGGCGGGGGGGCCCGGTGAGCAGTTCTTC
few | TRBJ2-5 | 16 | TRBV20-1 | TRBD1 | CSARDIDRGPQETQYF | TGCAGTGCTAGAGATATAGACAGGGGGCCTCAAGAGACCCAGTACTTC
few | TRBJ2-1 | 13 | TRBV23-1 | . | CASSQGIYNEQFF | TGCGCCAGCAGTCAGGGGATCTACAATGAGCAGTTCTTC
. | TRBJ1-5 | 15 | TRBV12-3/TRBV12-4 | TRBD1 | CASSLEEGADQPQHF | TGTGCCAGCAGTTTAGAAGAGGGGGCAGATCAGCCCCAGCATTTT
. | TRBJ2-2 | 12 | TRBV7-9 | . | CASSVEGGELFF | TGTGCCAGCAGCGTCGAAGGCGGGGAGCTGTTTTTT
. | TRBJ1-2 | 13 | TRBV6-1 | . | CASSTNDQGSYTF | TGTGCCAGCAGCACAAACGATCAGGGGTCCTACACCTTC
. | TRBJ1-1 | 15 | TRBV11-1 | . | CASSSTQGRNTEAFF | TGTGCCAGCAGCTCTACGCAGGGGAGGAACACTGAAGCTTTCTTT
. | TRBJ2-7 | 14 | TRBV9 | . | CASSVEAGAGEQYF | TGTGCCAGCAGCGTAGAGGCGGGGGCCGGGGAGCAGTACTTC
. | TRBJ1-2 | 13 | TRBV5-4 | . | CASSPGLDYGYTF | TGTGCCAGCAGCCCAGGGTTGGACTATGGCTACACCTTC
medium-sized | TRBJ2-5 | 16 | TRBV6-5 | . | CASSYSGTTQGETQYF | TGTGCCAGCAGTTACTCCGGGACTACACAGGGGGAGACCCAGTACTTC
once | TRBJ1-1 | 12 | TRBV3-1 | . | CASSQDRREAFF | TGTGCCAGCAGCCAAGATAGGCGAGAAGCTTTCTTT
. | TRBJ2-7 | 14 | TRBV6-1 | TRBD1 | CASSQGTGPYEQYF | TGTGCCAGCAGCCAAGGGACAGGTCCCTACGAGCAGTACTTC
few | TRBJ1-2 | 13 | TRBV6-1 | . | CASSEAWRGGYTF | TGTGCCAGCAGTGAAGCATGGAGAGGGGGCTACACCTTC
few | TRBJ1-6 | 13 | TRBV11-3 | . | CASSLWGDSPLHF | TGTGCCAGCAGCTTATGGGGGGATTCACCCCTCCACTTT
. | TRBJ2-5 | 15 | TRBV7-9 | TRBD1 | CASSLARTGWETQYF | TGTGCCAGCAGCTTAGCTCGGACAGGGTGGGAGACCCAGTACTTC
. | TRBJ1-3 | 15 | TRBV6-5 | . | CASSYPGVTGNTIYF | TGTGCCAGCAGTTACCCCGGGGTGACTGGAAACACCATATATTTT
few | TRBJ2-5 | 13 | TRBV11-2 | . | CASSLAFQETQYF | TGTGCCAGCAGCTTAGCCTTTCAAGAGACCCAGTACTTC
. | TRBJ1-2 | 13 | TRBV7-8 | . | CASSTTGSYGYTF | TGTGCCAGCAGTACCACAGGGTCCTATGGCTACACCTTC
. | TRBJ1-2 | 15 | TRBV7-8 | TRBD1 | CASSLSETGGYGYTF | TGTGCCAGCAGCTTATCCGAGACAGGGGGGTATGGCTACACCTTC
. | TRBJ2-3 | 16 | TRBV4-1 | TRBD2 | CASSPKRDYSTDTQYF | TGCGCCAGCAGCCCGAAGCGGGACTATAGCACAGATACGCAGTATTTT
few | TRBJ1-5 | 17 | TRBV7-2 | TRBD1 | CASSLGQGGYSNQPQHF | TGTGCCAGCAGCTTGGGACAGGGGGGGTATAGCAATCAGCCCCAGCATTTT
. | TRBJ2-3 | 13 | TRBV6-1 | . | CAGRTEVTDTQYF | TGTGCCGGACGGACAGAAGTCACAGATACGCAGTATTTT
. | TRBJ1-1 | 13 | TRBV30 | . | CAWSVQLGTEAFF | TGTGCCTGGAGTGTACAGTTGGGCACTGAAGCTTTCTTT
. | TRBJ1-5 | 14 | TRBV5-6 | . | CASSSGGPNQPQHF | TGTGCCAGCAGCTCAGGAGGGCCCAATCAGCCCCAGCATTTT
. | TRBJ1-5 | 13 | TRBV7-6 | . | CASSIQSNQPQHF | TGTGCCAGCAGCATACAGAGCAATCAGCCCCAGCATTTT
. | TRBJ1-2 | 13 | TRBV5-1 | . | CASSPDKGTGYTF | TGCGCCAGCAGCCCTGACAAAGGAACCGGCTACACCTTC
few | TRBJ1-5 | 14 | TRBV20-1 | TRBD1 | CSARDLTGNQPQHF | TGCAGTGCTAGAGATCTGACAGGGAATCAGCCCCAGCATTTT
few | TRBJ1-5 | 13 | TRBV30 | . | CAWAAGRDQPQHF | TGTGCCTGGGCAGCCGGGAGAGATCAGCCCCAGCATTTT
. | TRBJ2-2 | 14 | TRBV10-1 | . | CASSIIRNTGELFF | TGCGCCAGCAGTATTATCCGAAACACCGGGGAGCTGTTTTTT
few | TRBJ1-1 | 15 | TRBV7-9 | . | CASSLETGEVAEAFF | TGTGCCAGCAGCTTAGAGACGGGCGAGGTGGCTGAAGCTTTCTTT
. | TRBJ1-2 | 16 | TRBV6-1 | . | CASSGGQSPSAYGYTF | TGTGCCAGCAGTGGGGGGCAGTCCCCAAGCGCTTATGGCTACACCTTC
. | TRBJ2-5 | 15 | TRBV19 | . | CASSSQRVVQETQYF | TGTGCCAGTAGCAGCCAAAGAGTGGTTCAAGAGACCCAGTACTTC
once | TRBJ2-5 | 15 | TRBV7-3 | . | CASSPRPGNQETQYF | TGTGCCAGCAGCCCCCGCCCGGGAAACCAAGAGACCCAGTACTTC
. | TRBJ1-2 | 15 | TRBV6-1 | TRBD1 | CASSPGTGGRYGYTF | TGTGCCAGCAGCCCGGGGACAGGGGGCCGGTATGGCTACACCTTC
. | TRBJ2-1 | 14 | TRBV6-4 | TRBD2 | CASSPRGEYNEQFF | TGTGCCAGCAGTCCACGGGGGGAGTACAATGAGCAGTTCTTC
few | TRBJ2-1 | 16 | TRBV15 | . | CATSVPGASLYNEQFF | TGTGCCACCAGCGTCCCCGGGGCTTCCCTCTACAATGAGCAGTTCTTC
. | TRBJ2-3 | 15 | TRBV6-4 | TRBD2 | CASSVAGGAADTQYF | TGTGCCAGCAGCGTAGCGGGGGGAGCAGCAGATACGCAGTATTTT
. | TRBJ2-2 | 15 | TRBV19 | TRBD1 | CASNPGTGITGELFF | TGTGCCAGTAATCCCGGGACAGGGATCACCGGGGAGCTGTTTTTT
medium-sized | TRBJ2-1 | 15 | TRBV7-3 | TRBD2 | CASSSSGGMINEQFF | TGTGCCAGCAGCTCGAGCGGGGGGATGATCAATGAGCAGTTCTTC
. | TRBJ1-2 | 14 | TRBV19 | TRBD1 | CASSKRDRYYGYTF | TGTGCCAGTAGTAAACGGGACAGATACTATGGCTACACCTTC
few | TRBJ1-4 | 13 | TRBV5-4 | . | CASSLAGDEKLFF | TGTGCCAGCAGCTTGGCCGGCGATGAAAAACTGTTTTTT
. | TRBJ2-4 | 13 | TRBV20-1 | TRBD1 | CSARDDRGAFQYF | TGCAGTGCTAGAGATGACAGGGGCGCTTTTCAGTACTTC
. | TRBJ2-7 | 17 | TRBV6-5 | . | CASSYAAPAGSSYEQYF | TGTGCCAGCAGTTACGCAGCTCCGGCTGGTTCTTCCTACGAGCAGTACTTC
. | TRBJ1-1 | 15 | TRBV15 | . | CATSRSTGLGTEAFF | TGTGCCACCAGCAGATCTACAGGGCTCGGGACTGAAGCTTTCTTT
. | TRBJ2-2 | 17 | TRBV20-1 | TRBD2 | CSARDSASGGGTGELFF | TGCAGTGCTAGAGATAGTGCAAGCGGGGGTGGGACCGGGGAGCTGTTTTTT
few | TRBJ2-2 | 14 | TRBV27 | TRBD1 | CASSLLRQGGELFF | TGTGCCAGCAGTCTACTACGACAGGGCGGGGAGCTGTTTTTT
. | TRBJ1-6 | 14 | TRBV10-3 | . | CAISENTGRSPLHF | TGTGCCATCAGTGAAAACACAGGGAGATCACCCCTCCACTTT
. | TRBJ1-1 | 15 | TRBV19 | . | CASSIRRRPNTEAFF | TGTGCCAGTAGTATACGCCGGAGACCGAACACTGAAGCTTTCTTT
few | TRBJ1-2 | 13 | TRBV5-4 | . | CASTWDTYYGYTF | TGTGCCAGCACCTGGGACACCTACTATGGCTACACCTTC